This T cell receptor (beta chain) stems from a study of cytomegalovirus exposure and HLA in healthy donors. Study findings and constraints: A missense DCLRE1C variant was associated with V- and J-gene trimming of TCR beta chains in a later analysis, and an independent cohort replicated the association. Reported findings show TCR beta sequences accurately forecast HLA-A and HLA-B alleles in most subjects.

PCR was performed using 60 Vbeta and 13 Jbeta primers. Here immunoSEQ multiplex PCR was the method, and the copy in TCRdb shows in-frame clones only, minus some. The sample holds under 200,000 clones, around 83% seen once. V was pared by 1 base and J by 7 bases, with 2 bases between. This CDR3 has 11 residues. Germline values: CDR1 SGHDT, CDR2 YYEEEE. With regard to this clone: Its specificity is unknown.

This clonotype originated in a male donor in good health and CMV-seropositive. The gene calls are TRBV5-6 and TRBJ2-2; D is unresolved. Sequencing input: PBMCs. CDR3 in amino acids: CASSLYGELFF. DNA for the CDR3: TGTGCCAGCAGCTTGTACGGGGAGCTGTTTTTT.